These T cell receptor beta chains were read from a single sample in a study of cytomegalovirus exposure and HLA in healthy donors. Method: immunoSEQ multiplex PCR; TCRdb's copy keeps in-frame clones and lacks some. The table has about 61,000 clones, approximately 88% seen once. Sequencing was performed on PBMCs. All receptors come from a man in his thirties or forties in good health and CMV-seropositive. Both conserved end residues are part of each CDR3. Fields, in order: V gene, clone size, J gene, D gene, CDR3 DNA, CDR3 protein. A D gene is named only where the DNA matches it firmly. Expanded clones get a size class; other rows say once, few or many, or leave the size out.

TRBV18	.	TRBJ2-7	TRBD1	TGTGCCAGCTCACCCCTCGGACAGGGTCAGACCTGCGAGCAGTACTTC	CASSPLGQGQTCEQYF
TRBV2	.	TRBJ1-6	.	TGTGCCAGCAGCGCGAGCGGGGTGGGTAATTCACCCCTCCACTTT	CASSASGVGNSPLHF
TRBV30	.	TRBJ2-7	.	TGTGCCTGGTTAAAACAGGAATTTCGCTACGAGCAGTACTTC	CAWLKQEFRYEQYF
TRBV28	.	TRBJ1-5	.	TGTGCCTCTATCGGAGCAGGAGGGGAATATAGCAATCAGCCCCAGCATTTT	CASIGAGGEYSNQPQHF
TRBV5-1	.	TRBJ2-7	.	TGCGCCAGCAGCTTGGGGCAGGGCCTCGACGAGCAGTACTTC	CASSLGQGLDEQYF
TRBV27	.	TRBJ2-5	TRBD1	TGTGCCAGCTCCCGGGACAGGGGAGAGACCCAGTACTTC	CASSRDRGETQYF
TRBV27	.	TRBJ2-1	.	TGTGCCAGCAGTTTAGGGAGAAAGAACAATGAGCAGTTCTTC	CASSLGRKNNEQFF
TRBV20-1	few	TRBJ1-4	.	TGCAGTGCTAGCCAGCGGGAAAAACTGTTTTTT	CSASQREKLFF
TRBV5-6	once	TRBJ2-5	.	TGTGCCAGCAGCTTCGGGTTATCGGAGACCCAGTACTTC	CASSFGLSETQYF
TRBV15	few	TRBJ2-1	.	TGTGCCACCAGCAGAGTCTGGGTTTTGGACAGCTCCTACAATGAGCAGTTCTTC	CATSRVWVLDSSYNEQFF
TRBV19	.	TRBJ2-2	TRBD1	TGTGCCAGTAGGACAGGGTTGGAGTCCGGGGAGCTGTTTTTT	CASRTGLESGELFF
TRBV11-3	.	TRBJ2-7	.	TGTGCCAGCAGCCGATCCGACACTTACCCCTACGAGCAGTACTTC	CASSRSDTYPYEQYF
TRBV4-1	.	TRBJ2-1	.	TGCGCCAGCAGCCAAGATAGGCGGGGAAGCTCCTACAATGAGCAGTTCTTC	CASSQDRRGSSYNEQFF
TRBV2	.	TRBJ2-7	.	TGTGCCAGCAGATACAGACAGGCCCTCTCCTACGAGCAGTACTTC	CASRYRQALSYEQYF
TRBV19	once	TRBJ1-5	TRBD1	TGTGCCAGTAGTGACGATAAAGGGACAGGGGTTCAGCCCCAGCATTTT	CASSDDKGTGVQPQHF
TRBV9	.	TRBJ2-3	TRBD2	TGTGCCAGCAGCGTAGTCGGGAGGGGAGATACGCAGTATTTT	CASSVVGRGDTQYF
TRBV18	.	TRBJ2-1	TRBD1	TGTGCCAGCTCACCAGGGGACAGGGCTCTTACGAATGAGCAGTTCTTC	CASSPGDRALTNEQFF
TRBV7-6	.	TRBJ1-1	TRBD1	TGTGCCAGCAGCTCAGCACAGGGGGCAGGTACTGAAGCTTTCTTT	CASSSAQGAGTEAFF
TRBV18	.	TRBJ2-1	.	TGTGCCAGCTCACGGAGGGCCTCCTACAATGAGCAGTTCTTC	CASSRRASYNEQFF
TRBV6-5	.	TRBJ1-5	.	TGTGCCAGCACTATGGCGGGGAATCAGCCCCAGCATTTT	CASTMAGNQPQHF
TRBV18	.	TRBJ2-1	.	TGTGCCAGCTCGCCATTGGACAGCGGTACCAATGAGCAGTTCTTC	CASSPLDSGTNEQFF
TRBV28	.	TRBJ1-1	.	TGTGCCAGCAGTTTATTGGAGGACCTGAACACTGAAGCTTTCTTT	CASSLLEDLNTEAFF
TRBV6-6	few	TRBJ1-4	.	TGTGCCAGCAGTTACTCTTCAGAAAAACTGTTTTTT	CASSYSSEKLFF
TRBV5-1	once	TRBJ2-1	TRBD1	TGCGCCAGTGGACAGGGTTGGGCCAATGAGCAGTTCTTC	CASGQGWANEQFF
TRBV19	few	TRBJ2-6	.	TGTGCCAGTAGTATGAGGGAAGTATCTGGGGCCAACGTCCTGACTTTC	CASSMREVSGANVLTF
TRBV28	.	TRBJ2-7	.	TGTGCCAGCAGTTTATGGCGGGCAGGGGCTGGTGAGCAGTACTTC	CASSLWRAGAGEQYF
TRBV5-1	.	TRBJ1-4	TRBD1	TGCGCCAGCAGCCTGGGACAGGTCGGTGAAAAACTGTTTTTT	CASSLGQVGEKLFF